The 32 T cell receptor beta chains below come from one sample, sequenced in a study of control samples from healthy donors and cancer patients. TCRdb's table, derived via immunoSEQ multiplex PCR, lists solely in-frame clones and lacks some. Among about 90,000 clones, roughly 93% were seen once, and the ten largest hold over 1.3%. Sequencing was done on a sample of blood. The receptors stem from a woman aged 25 to 39 in good health.

The V and J genes are TRBV19 and TRBJ1-1; D perhaps matches TRBD1 (6 bases). This CDR3 has 15 amino acids. Germline V lookup: CDR1 LNHDA, CDR2 SQIVND (reference sequence). Trimming stripped 1 base from V and 3 bases from J, with 12 bases between. CDR3 nucleotides: TGTGCCAGTAGTATAGGGGGGGCGCGGGACACTGAAGCTTTCTTT. This gives the protein CASSIGGARDTEAFF.

J is TRBJ1-2 and V is TRBV19, with unresolved D. The CDR3 has 16 amino acids. Germline values: CDR1 LNHDA, CDR2 SQIVND (reference sequence). Trimming pared 1 base from V and 0 bases from J, leaving 12 bases between. CDR3 region: CASSIARPGANYGYTF. In DNA, the CDR3 is TGTGCCAGTAGTATAGCTCGACCGGGAGCTAACTATGGCTACACCTTC.

The chain carries TRBV19 and TRBJ2-7; D is possibly TRBD2 (5 bases). CDR3 length: 13 amino acids. Germline CDR1 LNHDA, CDR2 SQIVND (reference sequence). Trimming stripped 5 bases from V and 3 bases from J, with 11 bases between. CDR3 nucleotide sequence: TGTGCCAGTAGTCCGGGGAGTGTCTACGAGCAGTACTTC. Encoded protein: CASSPGSVYEQYF.

This sequence joins TRBV7-2 and TRBJ2-1; D gene uncertain. Germline CDR1 SGHTA, CDR2 FQGNSA. V dropped 1 base and J dropped 9 bases, with 7 bases sitting between them. The CDR3 covers 12 residues. CDR3 sequence reads: CASSLDTFEQFF. The DNA of the CDR3 is TGTGCCAGCAGCTTAGATACTTTTGAGCAGTTCTTC.

J is TRBJ1-5 and V is TRBV28; 7 nucleotides align to TRBD1. Trimming at V came to 2 bases and at J to 2 bases, leaving 6 bases not matched to a gene. The germline V gene has CDR1 MDHEN and CDR2 SYDVKM. The CDR3 extends over 16 amino acids. The CDR3: CASSLTGTVGNQPQHF. CDR3 DNA: TGTGCCAGCAGTTTAACCGGGACAGTTGGCAATCAGCCCCAGCATTTT.

The chain recombines TRBV19 with TRBJ1-5; TRBD1 matches at 9 bases. CDR3 size: 14 residues. The V gene's germline CDR1 is LNHDA and CDR2 SQIVND (reference sequence). With 5 bases clipped from V and 7 bases from J, the junction kept 6 bases outside the gene matches. The chain's CDR3 is CASSSQGAGQPQHF. Written as DNA, the CDR3 is TGTGCCAGTAGTTCACAGGGGGCTGGACAGCCCCAGCATTTT.

The V and J genes are TRBV29-1 and TRBJ1-1; D uncertain. Germline-derived CDR1 and CDR2 are SQVTM and ANQGSEA. The CDR3 consists of 14 residues. V was trimmed by 7 bases and J by 0 bases, leaving 15 bases between them. CDR3 region: CSARRAAVNTEAFF. The CDR3 DNA reads TGCAGCGCCCGACGAGCGGCGGTGAACACTGAAGCTTTCTTT.

The chain employs TRBV18 and TRBJ2-2; 7 nucleotides agree with TRBD1. This CDR3 comprises 15 residues. The V gene's germline CDR1 is KGHSH and CDR2 LQKENI. Unmatched junction bases numbered 9, after V lost 4 bases and J lost 7 bases. The CDR3 coding sequence is TGTGCCAGCTCACTCAGACAGGGTGTGGACGGGGAGCTGTTTTTT. Its translation: CASSLRQGVDGELFF.

The V and J genes are TRBV19 and TRBJ2-7; D may be TRBD1 or TRBD2 (6 bases each). Trimming shortened V by 7 bases and J by 6 bases, and 19 bases separated the two germline ends. The CDR3 loop spans 14 amino acids. The germline gives CDR1 LNHDA, CDR2 SQIVND (reference sequence). CDR3: CASTKDSRRGEQYF. Here the CDR3 DNA reads TGTGCCAGTACCAAGGACAGCCGGCGGGGCGAGCAGTACTTC. Complete variable domain (other parts from reference TRBV19 and TRBJ2-7): DGGITQSPKYLFRKEGQNVTLSCEQNLNHDAMYWYRQDPGQGLRLIYYSQIVNDFQKGDIAEGYSVSREKKESFPLTVTSAQKNPTAFYLCASTKDSRRGEQYFGPGTRLTVT.

The J gene is TRBJ1-2, the V gene TRBV2; D not certain. The CDR3 extends over 13 amino acids. With 7 bases removed from V and 8 bases from J, the gap between germline ends came to 17 bases. Germline CDR1 reads SNHLY; CDR2 reads FYNNEI. CDR3 coding DNA: TGTGCCAGCAACCATCGGGAGAGGCGCGGCTACACCTTC. Translated: CASNHRERRGYTF. Full variable domain (outside the CDR3, taken from reference TRBV2 and TRBJ1-2): EPEVTQTPSHQVTQMGQEVILRCVPISNHLYFYWYRQILGQKVEFLVSFYNNEISEKSEIFDDQFSVERPDGSNFTLKIRSTKLEDSAMYFCASNHRERRGYTFGSGTRLTVV.

The chain carries TRBV14 and TRBJ1-3; the D gene is possibly TRBD1 (5 bases). In germline, CDR1 is SGHDN, CDR2 FVKESK. Trimming stripped 0 bases from V and 2 bases from J, with 11 bases between. The CDR3 has 16 amino acids. This chain's CDR3 is CASSQDGGAAGNTIYF. CDR3 sequence (DNA): TGTGCCAGCAGCCAAGATGGAGGGGCGGCTGGAAACACCATATATTTT.

This clone appeared a single time. The chain uses TRBV10-3 and TRBJ2-7, with D tentatively TRBD2 (6 bases). Germline V lookup: CDR1 ENHRY, CDR2 SYGVKD. This CDR3 region has 15 residues. Trimming stripped 2 bases from V and 2 bases from J, with 13 bases between. As DNA, the CDR3 is TGTGCCATCAGTGAGCCGAGGGACTTACCCTACGAGCAGTACTTC. This translates into CAISEPRDLPYEQYF.

CDR3 region: CASSFRGVGNTIYF. The DNA of the CDR3 is TGTGCCAGCAGCTTTCGGGGTGTCGGAAACACCATATATTTT. The chain employs TRBV7-2 and TRBJ1-3; D is undetermined. Germline V gives CDR1 SGHTA, CDR2 FQGNSA. Trimming removed 3 bases from V and 4 bases from J, with 10 bases in between. The length of the CDR3 is 14 residues.

The V call is TRBV7-9, the J call TRBJ1-2, with D possibly being TRBD1 (5 bases). There are 15 residues in the CDR3. CDR1 and CDR2 (germline): SEHNR, FQNEAQ (reference sequence). Trimming took 3 bases from V and 8 from J, leaving 19 bases between them. The CDR3 reads CASSFSTGEMGGYTF. Here the CDR3 DNA reads TGTGCCAGCAGCTTTTCTACGGGGGAGATGGGAGGCTACACCTTC.

The chain uses TRBV7-3 and TRBJ1-2; TRBD1 matches 9 bases. Trimming cost V 5 bases and J 6 bases; bases outside gene matches: 4. Germline CDR1 reads SGHTA; CDR2 reads FQGTGA. This CDR3 has 13 amino acids. The CDR3 loop reads CASSPGTGNGYTF. DNA for the CDR3: TGTGCCAGCAGCCCCGGGACAGGGAATGGCTACACCTTC.

The gene calls are TRBV5-1 and TRBJ2-2; TRBD2 might be the D (6 bases). In germline, CDR1 is SGHRS, CDR2 YFSETQ. The CDR3 consists of 15 residues. The germline V and J ends were trimmed by 4 bases and 1 base, with 11 bases remaining between them. The DNA for the CDR3 is TGCGCCAGCAGCCAGAATAGCGGGAACACCGGGGAGCTGTTTTTT. Amino acids: CASSQNSGNTGELFF.

V is TRBV5-1 and J is TRBJ2-3; 7 bases match TRBD2. Germline CDR1 reads SGHRS; CDR2 reads YFSETQ. V was pared by 0 bases and J by 2 bases, with 6 bases of the junction left unmatched. The length of the CDR3 is 16 residues. The CDR3 protein is CASSLGDYPYTDTQYF. The CDR3 DNA reads as TGCGCCAGCAGCTTGGGGGACTACCCATACACAGATACGCAGTATTTT.

The chain couples TRBV6-6 to TRBJ1-1, with D uncertain. Germline V lookup: CDR1 MNHNY, CDR2 SVGAGI (reference sequence). Between the trimmed V and J ends, which lost 5 bases and 8 bases, there was a span of 9 bases. The CDR3 is 11 amino acids. The chain's CDR3 is CASSISVEAFF. CDR3 nucleotides: TGTGCCAGCAGTATCAGTGTCGAAGCTTTCTTT.

CDR3 coding DNA: TGTGCCAGCAGTTCTGAGACTAGCGGAAGAAAGGAGTTCTTC. Translation gives CASSSETSGRKEFF. The rearrangement uses TRBV28 and TRBJ2-1; TRBD2 matches 9 bases. Germline V gives CDR1 MDHEN, CDR2 SYDVKM. The CDR3 spans 14 residues. With V trimmed by 4 bases and J by 14 bases, 12 bases remained unmatched.

This clone was seen just once. Written as DNA, the CDR3 is TGTGCCAGCAGTTTGCACTCTGGCGCTGAAGCTTTCTTT. It yields the protein CASSLHSGAEAFF. The J gene is TRBJ1-1, the V gene TRBV5-4; D is unresolved. The CDR3 is made up of 13 amino acids. Germline V gene sequence: CDR1 SGHNT, CDR2 YYREEE (reference sequence). With 5 bases removed from V and 6 bases from J, the gap between germline ends came to 14 bases. The full variable domain, with the rest looked up from reference TRBV5-4 and TRBJ1-1, is ETGVTQSPTHLIKTRGQQVTLRCSSQSGHNTVSWYQQALGQGPQFIFQYYREEENGRGNFPPRFSGLQFPNYSSELNVNALELDDSALYLCASSLHSGAEAFFGQGTRLTVV.

The V and J genes are TRBV12-5 and TRBJ2-2, with TRBD1 matching over 9 bases. Germline V gene data show CDR1 as LGHNT and CDR2 as FRNRAP. Trimming removed 5 bases from V and 7 bases from J; junction bases left unmatched: 8. The CDR3 loop spans 15 amino acids. The CDR3 nucleotides read TGTGCTAGTGGTCCAGGGACAGGGTCGAGCGGGGAGCTGTTTTTT. It encodes CASGPGTGSSGELFF.

This clone counts as medium-sized. CDR3 protein: CASSQEPPGQVSYEQYF. CDR3 DNA: TGTGCCAGCAGCCAAGAGCCACCGGGACAGGTGTCGTACGAGCAGTACTTC. The J gene is TRBJ2-7, the V gene TRBV4-2, with 8 nucleotides matching TRBD1. There are 17 residues in the CDR3. Germline CDR1 reads LGHNA; CDR2 reads YNFKEQ. J was trimmed by 4 bases and V by 0 bases; bases with no gene match: 11.

The chain uses TRBV12-3 or TRBV12-4 and TRBJ1-6; unclear D gene. The germline V and J ends were trimmed by 4 bases and 5 bases, with 6 bases remaining between them. The CDR3 sequence is 13 residues long. The chain's CDR3 is CASSSSNNSPLHF. DNA of the CDR3: TGTGCCAGCAGTTCCTCGAATAATTCACCCCTCCACTTT.

The chain combines TRBV5-4 with TRBJ1-4, with D perhaps TRBD1 (5 bases). In germline, CDR1 is SGHNT, CDR2 YYREEE (reference sequence). This CDR3 has 17 amino acids. V lost 4 bases and J 4 bases, leaving 20 bases between the germline ends. In nucleotides, the CDR3 is TGTGCCAGCAGCCCGCTGGGACGGACTACCCGTAATGAAAAACTGTTTTTT. Residues: CASSPLGRTTRNEKLFF.

The rearrangement joins TRBV7-2 to TRBJ1-1; TRBD1 is a possible D gene (5 bases). The V gene's germline CDR1 is SGHTA and CDR2 FQGNSA. V dropped 6 bases and J dropped 4 bases, with 15 bases sitting between them. The CDR3 sequence is 14 residues long. CDR3 region: CASRDDRVFTEAFF. CDR3 in DNA: TGTGCCAGCAGAGATGACAGAGTCTTCACTGAAGCTTTCTTT. The complete variable domain, with remaining parts taken from reference TRBV7-2 and TRBJ1-1, reads GAGVSQSPSNKVTEKGKDVELRCDPISGHTALYWYRQSLGQGLEFLIYFQGNSAPDKSGLPSDRFSAERTGGSVSTLTIQRTQQEDSAVYLCASRDDRVFTEAFFGQGTRLTVV.

This clone has a single count. This chain joins TRBV2 and TRBJ2-5; 8 bases fit TRBD2. The CDR3 totals 16 residues. Germline V gene lookup returns CDR1 SNHLY and CDR2 FYNNEI. V shed 2 bases, J shed 4 bases, and the junction held 9 bases outside the gene matches. The DNA of the CDR3 is TGTGCCAGCAGTGAACGGGTTTCGGGGGGGCGAGAGACCCAGTACTTC. Protein sequence: CASSERVSGGRETQYF.

This clone was seen only once. The chain recombines TRBV6-1 with TRBJ1-2, with D hard to call. Germline CDR1 is MNHNS and CDR2 is SASEGT. The V and J ends lost 0 bases and 4 bases respectively, with 12 bases between them. CDR3 length: 15 amino acids. The CDR3 nucleotides read TGTGCCAGCAGTGAAGCTTCACTACACTCCTATGGCTACACCTTC. Amino acid sequence: CASSEASLHSYGYTF.

V usage is TRBV3-1 (or the pseudogene TRBV3-2) and J usage is TRBJ2-1, with TRBD2 matching over 11 bases. The junction had 4 bases not matched to a gene; V was cut back by 5 bases and J by 7 bases. CDR1 and CDR2 from the germline V gene are LGHDT and YNNKEL (reference sequence). The CDR3 runs 14 residues. The CDR3: CASSLTSGKNEQFF. In DNA, the CDR3 is TGTGCCAGCAGCTTGACTAGCGGGAAAAATGAGCAGTTCTTC.

The chain carries TRBV12-3 or TRBV12-4 and TRBJ1-5, with no clear D. V was shortened by 6 bases and J by 7 bases, with 13 bases between the two germline ends. CDR3 length: 13 residues. The CDR3 is CASRGLGKQPQHF. CDR3 coding DNA: TGTGCCAGCAGGGGTTTAGGGAAGCAGCCCCAGCATTTT.

The CDR3: CASSFQGTDTQYF. The CDR3 DNA is TGTGCCAGCAGTTTTCAGGGAACAGATACGCAGTATTTT. V usage is TRBV6-5 and J usage is TRBJ2-3; weak D call: TRBD1 (5 bases). V dropped 4 bases and J dropped 3 bases, with 8 bases sitting between them. The CDR3 has 13 residues. The V gene's germline CDR1 is MNHEY and CDR2 SVGAGI.

The rearrangement uses TRBV19 and TRBJ1-2, with 7 nucleotides matching TRBD1. V shed 7 bases, J shed 1 base, and the junction held 9 bases outside the gene matches. The CDR3 is made up of 15 amino acids. Germline V gene data show CDR1 as LNHDA and CDR2 as SQIVND (reference sequence). The CDR3 loop is CASTAQGSINYGYTF. CDR3 nucleotide sequence: TGTGCCAGTACCGCACAGGGGTCGATTAACTATGGCTACACCTTC.

On this clone itself: The DNA is left out, because the CDR3 cannot be placed on it with certainty; the CDR3 is given as TCRdb lists it. V and J are TRBV28 and TRBJ1-6; the table's D call of TRBD1 was not tested on the DNA. The CDR3 adds up to 14 amino acids, both ends counted. Germline V gene sequence: CDR1 MDHEN, CDR2 SYDVKM. CDR3 residues: CASSSGQGNSPLHF.